Detailed here is one TCR beta chain. This sample is drawn from a study of blood T cell repertoires in COVID-19. Study as a whole: Sites across the United States, Italy and Spain contributed samples from acute and convalescent COVID-19. PBMCs, B-cell-depleted T cells, or T cells were the source of the cDNA or gDNA that made up the material.

The authors' processing: The assay estimated nucleated cells by amplifying reference gene primers. TCRdb's copy holds only in-frame clones and misses some; the assay was immunoSEQ multiplex PCR. Clonal size and the V and J genes are those of that table, whereas D and trimming came from the DNA. The table lists about 270,000 clones, around nine tenths of them singletons. The CDR3 spans 13 residues. Germline lookup yields CDR1 SGHVS and CDR2 FQNEAQ. With V trimmed by 5 bases and J by 6 bases, 5 bases remained unmatched. Two consecutive negative NP/OP PCR tests, clearance, or resolved symptoms defined Cohort 3 recovery.

V is TRBV7-8 and J is TRBJ2-7, with 9 bases matching TRBD1. This sequence originates from a woman aged 18-35 years who had recovered from COVID-19. Sample: PBMCs or T cells enriched from blood (not recorded which). CDR3 in amino acids: CASSPDRGGEQYF. The CDR3 coding sequence is TGTGCCAGCAGCCCGGACAGGGGAGGCGAGCAGTACTTC.